A selection of T cell receptor beta chains follows, all from one sample in a study of blood T cell repertoires in COVID-19. Assay: immunoSEQ multiplex PCR; the TCRdb copy retains only in-frame clones and omits some. The sample carries some 14,000 clones, approximately 90% recorded once. The source material was peripheral blood. The origin of the receptors is a human donor in a cohort sampled during active COVID-19. Both conserved end residues are part of each CDR3. D genes are given only for firm matches. Clone size is given for some rows only: seen once, a few or many times, or a class if the clone is expanded.

>.|.|TRBJ1-1|TRBV7-3
TGTGCCAGCAGCTCCCAGGGAGGGACTGAAGCTTTCTTT
CASSSQGGTEAFF
>.|.|TRBJ2-1|TRBV28
TGTGCCAGCAGCCGTATAGCCCAGTTCTTC
CASSRIAQFF
>.|.|TRBJ1-2|TRBV6-5
TGTGCCAGCAGTTACTCATGGTTTACTTATGGCTACACCTTC
CASSYSWFTYGYTF
>.|.|TRBJ2-7|TRBV19
TGTGCCAGTAGTATAAGTCAGGAAGCCTACGAGCAGTACTTC
CASSISQEAYEQYF
>.|TRBD2|TRBJ2-7|TRBV27
TGTGCCAGCAAGACTAGCGGCTCCTACGAGCAGTACTTC
CASKTSGSYEQYF
>.|TRBD2|TRBJ2-7|TRBV20-1
TGCAGTGCTAGTCCCTCGAGGGGACTAAGGATGAACGAGCAGTACTTC
CSASPSRGLRMNEQYF
>.|.|TRBJ2-2|TRBV3-1/TRBV3-2
TGTGCCAGCGGGGATAACCCCGGGGTGCCCGGGGAGCTGTTTTTT
CASGDNPGVPGELFF
>.|TRBD2|TRBJ2-1|TRBV4-3
TGCGCCAGCAGCCAGGGCAGGGAGGGTCCCAGGAGAGAGCAGTTCTTC
CASSQGREGPRREQFF
>.|TRBD2|TRBJ2-7|TRBV6-5
TGTGCCAGCAGAACTAGCGACTCCTACGAGCAGTACTTC
CASRTSDSYEQYF
>.|.|TRBJ1-1|TRBV18
TGTGCCAGCTCACCGGGCAGAGCCTCTAACACTGAAGCTTTCTTT
CASSPGRASNTEAFF
>.|TRBD1|TRBJ2-5|TRBV3-1/TRBV3-2
TGTGCCAGCAGCCAAGACCCCAGGACAGGGCAAGAGACCCAGTACTTC
CASSQDPRTGQETQYF
>.|.|TRBJ1-5|TRBV5-1
TGCGCCAGCAGCGAGGGACACGGAGGTCAGCCCCAGCATTTT
CASSEGHGGQPQHF
>.|TRBD1|TRBJ1-1|TRBV6-2/TRBV6-3
TGTGCCAGCAGTGGACAGGTGAACACTGAAGCTTTCTTT
CASSGQVNTEAFF
>.|.|TRBJ1-6|TRBV19
TGTGCCAGTAGTATAGACCGGGATTCACCCCTCCACTTT
CASSIDRDSPLHF
>.|.|TRBJ1-6|TRBV27
TGTGCCAGCAGTCCCGTGGGCCAAGACAGTTACCTTAATTCACCCCTCCACTTT
CASSPVGQDSYLNSPLHF
>.|.|TRBJ2-7|TRBV4-1
TGCGCCAGCAGCCAAGATATCGGCGGATACGAGCAGTACTTC
CASSQDIGGYEQYF
>.|.|TRBJ2-3|TRBV7-8
TGTGCCAGCAGCTTAGGTGCGGAACTCACAGATACGCAGTATTTT
CASSLGAELTDTQYF
>few|.|TRBJ1-6|TRBV6-1
TGTGCCAGCAGTGAAAGATCAGGGCACTATAATTCACCCCTCCACTTT
CASSERSGHYNSPLHF
>.|TRBD1|TRBJ1-2|TRBV10-3
TGTGCCATCAGTGGGACAGGGGGCAACTATGGCTACACCTTC
CAISGTGGNYGYTF
>.|.|TRBJ1-2|TRBV28
TGTGCCAGCAGCCTTGGGGTGTTGGGAGGGGGCTATGGCTACACCTTC
CASSLGVLGGGYGYTF
>.|.|TRBJ1-2|TRBV3-1/TRBV3-2
TGTGCCAGCAGCCCCCAAGGGGGTTTGTATTTGATGGGTAACTATGGCTACACCTTC
CASSPQGGLYLMGNYGYTF
>.|.|TRBJ1-1|TRBV4-1
TGCGCCAGCAGCCAAGATAGGAAAGGCAGGGGAAAGAAGGACACTGAAGCTTTCTTT
CASSQDRKGRGKKDTEAFF
>.|TRBD2|TRBJ2-1|TRBV4-2
TGTGCCAGCAGCCAAGATCTTGATAGCGGGATAACCTACAATGAGCAGTTCTTC
CASSQDLDSGITYNEQFF
>once|.|TRBJ1-1|TRBV3-1/TRBV3-2
TGTGCCAGCAGCCAAGGAGGCAGGGTTGGCACTGAAGCTTTCTTT
CASSQGGRVGTEAFF
>.|.|TRBJ1-3|TRBV7-8
TGTGCCAGTGGCCAGTGGAACACCATATATTTT
CASGQWNTIYF
>.|TRBD1|TRBJ2-7|TRBV5-1
TGCGCCAGCAGCTTCGACAGGGAGTCGGGTGAGCAGTACTTC
CASSFDRESGEQYF
>once|TRBD1|TRBJ1-1|TRBV10-3
TGTGCCACAACAGGGGGCACTGAAGCTTTCTTT
CATTGGTEAFF
>.|.|TRBJ2-3|TRBV2
TGTGCCAGAGAGGGACTCTCTAGCACAGATACGCAGTATTTT
CAREGLSSTDTQYF
>.|TRBD2|TRBJ2-7|TRBV19
TGTGCCAGTAGTATGGTGGGAGGGCCCTCCTACGAGCAGTACTTC
CASSMVGGPSYEQYF
>.|.|TRBJ2-1|TRBV27
TGTGCCAGCAGTTTATCGCGGGACTCCTACCTATCCTACAATGAGCAGTTCTTC
CASSLSRDSYLSYNEQFF
>.|TRBD1|TRBJ1-1|TRBV6-6
TGTGCCAGCAGTTACGGGACAGCGAACACTGAAGCTTTCTTT
CASSYGTANTEAFF
>.|.|TRBJ2-2|TRBV4-3
TGCGCCAGCAGCTCCACGGGAACCGGGGAGCTGTTTTTT
CASSSTGTGELFF
>.|.|TRBJ2-5|TRBV19
TGTGCCAGTAGTCTTCACAGTGGCCAAGAGACCCAGTACTTC
CASSLHSGQETQYF
>.|.|TRBJ2-7|TRBV27
TGTGCCAGCAGTTTATTCCGGCAGGGGATCAACGAGCAGTACTTC
CASSLFRQGINEQYF
>.|.|TRBJ2-1|TRBV7-7
TGTGCCAGCAGCCTTAGCGCTAGCTCCTACAATGAGCAGTTCTTC
CASSLSASSYNEQFF
>.|.|TRBJ1-4|TRBV12-3/TRBV12-4
TGTGCCAGCAGTTTAGCCGGTGTTGAAAAACTGTTTTTT
CASSLAGVEKLFF
>.|.|TRBJ2-3|TRBV11-2
TGTGCCAGCAGCTTAGTGGCTAGCACAGATACGCAGTATTTT
CASSLVASTDTQYF
>.|TRBD1|TRBJ2-7|TRBV5-8
TGTGCCAGCAGCTACAGGGGAGTTTTCTACGAGCAGTACTTC
CASSYRGVFYEQYF
>.|.|TRBJ2-5|TRBV4-3
TGCGCCAGCAGCCAAAGACTAGTTGCAGAGACCCAGTACTTC
CASSQRLVAETQYF
>.|.|TRBJ1-1|TRBV13
TGTGCCAGCAGTCCTGGAGATAATGAAGCTTTCTTT
CASSPGDNEAFF
>.|TRBD1|TRBJ1-2|TRBV10-3
TGTGCCATCTCGGGGACAGGGGATTCTGGCTACACCTTC
CAISGTGDSGYTF
>once|TRBD2|TRBJ2-3|TRBV6-2/TRBV6-3
TGTGCCAGCAGTTACTCCGCGGGAGGCACAGATACGCAGTATTTT
CASSYSAGGTDTQYF
>few|.|TRBJ1-1|TRBV7-3
TGTGCCAGCAGCTTAGGCATGAACACTGAAGCTTTCTTT
CASSLGMNTEAFF
>.|TRBD2|TRBJ2-3|TRBV7-6
TGTGCCAGCAGTCATTCGGGGGGGGCCGCAGATACGCAGTATTTT
CASSHSGGAADTQYF
>.|TRBD1|TRBJ2-7|TRBV5-4
TGTGCCAGCAGCGGGGTGGACAGGTCCGAGCAGTACTTC
CASSGVDRSEQYF
>.|TRBD2|TRBJ2-3|TRBV2
TGTGCCAGCAGTGAACTAGCGGGGGGGCCTCCAAAAGATACGCAGTATTTT
CASSELAGGPPKDTQYF
>.|.|TRBJ2-7|TRBV5-1
TGCGCCAGCAGCTTGTTGGGCGGGTCGGCCCACTACGAGCAGTACTTC
CASSLLGGSAHYEQYF
>.|.|TRBJ1-6|TRBV9
TGTGCCAGCAGCGCCCGGACACCGGAAAATTCACCCCTCCACTTT
CASSARTPENSPLHF
>medium-sized|.|TRBJ2-5|TRBV27
TGTGCCAGCAGTTTTCAGGGGGGAGTAGAGACCCAGTACTTC
CASSFQGGVETQYF
>.|TRBD2|TRBJ2-1|TRBV28
TGTGCCAGCAGTACACTAGCGGGGGGGAATTCCTACAATGAGCAGTTCTTC
CASSTLAGGNSYNEQFF
>.|TRBD2|TRBJ2-1|TRBV5-1
TGCGCCAGCAGCTGGACTAGCGGAGGGAATGAGCAGTTCTTC
CASSWTSGGNEQFF
>.|TRBD1|TRBJ1-2|TRBV4-3
TGCGCCAGCAGCCTATTAGCGACAGGGGAAATAGCTAACTATGGCTACACCTTC
CASSLLATGEIANYGYTF